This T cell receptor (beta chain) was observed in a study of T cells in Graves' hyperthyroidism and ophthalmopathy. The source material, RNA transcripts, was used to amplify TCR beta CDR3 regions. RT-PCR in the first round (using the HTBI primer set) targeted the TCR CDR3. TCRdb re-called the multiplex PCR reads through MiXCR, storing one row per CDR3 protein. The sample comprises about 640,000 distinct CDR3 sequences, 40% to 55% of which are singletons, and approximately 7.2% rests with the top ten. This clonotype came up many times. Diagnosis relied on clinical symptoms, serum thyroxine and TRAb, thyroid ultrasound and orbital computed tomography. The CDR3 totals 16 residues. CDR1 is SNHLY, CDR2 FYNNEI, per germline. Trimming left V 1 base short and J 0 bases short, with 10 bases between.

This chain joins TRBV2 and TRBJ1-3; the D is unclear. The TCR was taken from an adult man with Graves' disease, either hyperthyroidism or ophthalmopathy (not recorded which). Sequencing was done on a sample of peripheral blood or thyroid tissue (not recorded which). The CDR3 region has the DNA TGTGCCAGCAGTGAAGAGTGGGAGAGCTCTGGAAACACCATATATTTT. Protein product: CASSEEWESSGNTIYF.